These T cell receptor beta chains were read from a single sample in a study of follicular helper T cells after annual influenza vaccination. The data were produced by immunoSEQ multiplex PCR, yet TCRdb's version contains in-frame clones alone and is incomplete. The data contain several thousand clones, roughly 82% of them singletons. The specimen was CXCR5+ CD38- circulating T follicular helper cells from blood, collected on the day of influenza vaccination. Every receptor here comes from an adult who received the influenza vaccine. Each CDR3 is given with its conserved first and last residue. D genes are given only for firm matches. Size values are once, few and many counts, or a class for expanded clones, and some rows have none.

V,length,J,size,D,DNA,CDR3
TRBV5-1,15,TRBJ1-1,few,TRBD1,TGCGCCAGCAGCTTCGGACAGGGGGGGAACACTGAAGCTTTCTTT,CASSFGQGGNTEAFF
TRBV6-5,15,TRBJ2-1,NA,TRBD1,TGTGCCAGCAGTACCCGGACAGGGAGTTCTAATGAGCAGTTCTTC,CASSTRTGSSNEQFF
TRBV2,12,TRBJ1-1,few,NA,TGTGCCAGCAGTGGTGCGGGCCTTGAAGCTTTCTTT,CASSGAGLEAFF
TRBV18,14,TRBJ2-5,once,NA,TGTGCCAGCTCACCACGGGCAGCTCAGGAGACCCAGTACTTC,CASSPRAAQETQYF
TRBV5-6,17,TRBJ2-3,NA,NA,TGTGCCAGCAGCTTGATTGGCGGGGGACAGAGCACAGATACGCAGTATTTT,CASSLIGGGQSTDTQYF
TRBV28,13,TRBJ1-5,NA,NA,TGTGCCAGCAGTTTAAAGACAAATCAGCCCCAGCATTTT,CASSLKTNQPQHF
TRBV20-1,11,TRBJ1-4,NA,NA,TGCAGTGCTCTGGGGGGTAAAAAACTGTTTTTT,CSALGGKKLFF
TRBV5-1,17,TRBJ2-2,NA,TRBD1,TGCGCCAGCACCGCGACAGGGGCCCGGTCTTACACCGGGGAGCTGTTTTTT,CASTATGARSYTGELFF
TRBV7-3,15,TRBJ1-2,NA,TRBD1,TGTGCCAGCAGCCTATCGGACAGGAGTGACTATGGCTACACCTTC,CASSLSDRSDYGYTF
TRBV29-1,13,TRBJ1-1,once,NA,TGCAGCGTTGAATGGATGGCGAACACTGAAGCTTTCTTT,CSVEWMANTEAFF
TRBV10-1,17,TRBJ2-3,NA,NA,TGCGCCAGCAGTGAGGGACCGGGACGCTTTAGCACAGATACGCAGTATTTT,CASSEGPGRFSTDTQYF
TRBV5-8,15,TRBJ2-2,NA,NA,TGTGCCAGCAGCTTCTGGCAGGGGAGCACCGGGGAGCTGTTTTTT,CASSFWQGSTGELFF
TRBV7-2,17,TRBJ2-5,NA,TRBD2,TGTGCCAGCAGCTTAGTGGTTAGCGGGGGGGCATTTGAGACCCAGTACTTC,CASSLVVSGGAFETQYF
TRBV7-3,15,TRBJ1-4,NA,TRBD1,TGTGCCAGCAGCTTAACCGGACAGGGCGACGAAAAACTGTTTTTT,CASSLTGQGDEKLFF
TRBV29-1,11,TRBJ1-1,NA,NA,TGCAGCGTCAGGGCGAACACTGAAGCTTTCTTT,CSVRANTEAFF
TRBV29-1,14,TRBJ2-1,NA,TRBD2,TGCAGCGCCGTTCTCGGGACTAGCGGCAATGAGCAGTTCTTC,CSAVLGTSGNEQFF
TRBV2,13,TRBJ1-2,few,NA,TGTGCCAGCAGCGTTACAGGCGGCGGAGGCTACACCTTC,CASSVTGGGGYTF
TRBV11-2,13,TRBJ1-5,NA,NA,TGTGCCAGCAGCTCCTACGATAATCAGCCCCAGCATTTT,CASSSYDNQPQHF
TRBV19,16,TRBJ2-1,once,NA,TGTGCCAGTAGTATAGGAAGGCAGATCTTAGGCAATGAGCAGTTCTTC,CASSIGRQILGNEQFF